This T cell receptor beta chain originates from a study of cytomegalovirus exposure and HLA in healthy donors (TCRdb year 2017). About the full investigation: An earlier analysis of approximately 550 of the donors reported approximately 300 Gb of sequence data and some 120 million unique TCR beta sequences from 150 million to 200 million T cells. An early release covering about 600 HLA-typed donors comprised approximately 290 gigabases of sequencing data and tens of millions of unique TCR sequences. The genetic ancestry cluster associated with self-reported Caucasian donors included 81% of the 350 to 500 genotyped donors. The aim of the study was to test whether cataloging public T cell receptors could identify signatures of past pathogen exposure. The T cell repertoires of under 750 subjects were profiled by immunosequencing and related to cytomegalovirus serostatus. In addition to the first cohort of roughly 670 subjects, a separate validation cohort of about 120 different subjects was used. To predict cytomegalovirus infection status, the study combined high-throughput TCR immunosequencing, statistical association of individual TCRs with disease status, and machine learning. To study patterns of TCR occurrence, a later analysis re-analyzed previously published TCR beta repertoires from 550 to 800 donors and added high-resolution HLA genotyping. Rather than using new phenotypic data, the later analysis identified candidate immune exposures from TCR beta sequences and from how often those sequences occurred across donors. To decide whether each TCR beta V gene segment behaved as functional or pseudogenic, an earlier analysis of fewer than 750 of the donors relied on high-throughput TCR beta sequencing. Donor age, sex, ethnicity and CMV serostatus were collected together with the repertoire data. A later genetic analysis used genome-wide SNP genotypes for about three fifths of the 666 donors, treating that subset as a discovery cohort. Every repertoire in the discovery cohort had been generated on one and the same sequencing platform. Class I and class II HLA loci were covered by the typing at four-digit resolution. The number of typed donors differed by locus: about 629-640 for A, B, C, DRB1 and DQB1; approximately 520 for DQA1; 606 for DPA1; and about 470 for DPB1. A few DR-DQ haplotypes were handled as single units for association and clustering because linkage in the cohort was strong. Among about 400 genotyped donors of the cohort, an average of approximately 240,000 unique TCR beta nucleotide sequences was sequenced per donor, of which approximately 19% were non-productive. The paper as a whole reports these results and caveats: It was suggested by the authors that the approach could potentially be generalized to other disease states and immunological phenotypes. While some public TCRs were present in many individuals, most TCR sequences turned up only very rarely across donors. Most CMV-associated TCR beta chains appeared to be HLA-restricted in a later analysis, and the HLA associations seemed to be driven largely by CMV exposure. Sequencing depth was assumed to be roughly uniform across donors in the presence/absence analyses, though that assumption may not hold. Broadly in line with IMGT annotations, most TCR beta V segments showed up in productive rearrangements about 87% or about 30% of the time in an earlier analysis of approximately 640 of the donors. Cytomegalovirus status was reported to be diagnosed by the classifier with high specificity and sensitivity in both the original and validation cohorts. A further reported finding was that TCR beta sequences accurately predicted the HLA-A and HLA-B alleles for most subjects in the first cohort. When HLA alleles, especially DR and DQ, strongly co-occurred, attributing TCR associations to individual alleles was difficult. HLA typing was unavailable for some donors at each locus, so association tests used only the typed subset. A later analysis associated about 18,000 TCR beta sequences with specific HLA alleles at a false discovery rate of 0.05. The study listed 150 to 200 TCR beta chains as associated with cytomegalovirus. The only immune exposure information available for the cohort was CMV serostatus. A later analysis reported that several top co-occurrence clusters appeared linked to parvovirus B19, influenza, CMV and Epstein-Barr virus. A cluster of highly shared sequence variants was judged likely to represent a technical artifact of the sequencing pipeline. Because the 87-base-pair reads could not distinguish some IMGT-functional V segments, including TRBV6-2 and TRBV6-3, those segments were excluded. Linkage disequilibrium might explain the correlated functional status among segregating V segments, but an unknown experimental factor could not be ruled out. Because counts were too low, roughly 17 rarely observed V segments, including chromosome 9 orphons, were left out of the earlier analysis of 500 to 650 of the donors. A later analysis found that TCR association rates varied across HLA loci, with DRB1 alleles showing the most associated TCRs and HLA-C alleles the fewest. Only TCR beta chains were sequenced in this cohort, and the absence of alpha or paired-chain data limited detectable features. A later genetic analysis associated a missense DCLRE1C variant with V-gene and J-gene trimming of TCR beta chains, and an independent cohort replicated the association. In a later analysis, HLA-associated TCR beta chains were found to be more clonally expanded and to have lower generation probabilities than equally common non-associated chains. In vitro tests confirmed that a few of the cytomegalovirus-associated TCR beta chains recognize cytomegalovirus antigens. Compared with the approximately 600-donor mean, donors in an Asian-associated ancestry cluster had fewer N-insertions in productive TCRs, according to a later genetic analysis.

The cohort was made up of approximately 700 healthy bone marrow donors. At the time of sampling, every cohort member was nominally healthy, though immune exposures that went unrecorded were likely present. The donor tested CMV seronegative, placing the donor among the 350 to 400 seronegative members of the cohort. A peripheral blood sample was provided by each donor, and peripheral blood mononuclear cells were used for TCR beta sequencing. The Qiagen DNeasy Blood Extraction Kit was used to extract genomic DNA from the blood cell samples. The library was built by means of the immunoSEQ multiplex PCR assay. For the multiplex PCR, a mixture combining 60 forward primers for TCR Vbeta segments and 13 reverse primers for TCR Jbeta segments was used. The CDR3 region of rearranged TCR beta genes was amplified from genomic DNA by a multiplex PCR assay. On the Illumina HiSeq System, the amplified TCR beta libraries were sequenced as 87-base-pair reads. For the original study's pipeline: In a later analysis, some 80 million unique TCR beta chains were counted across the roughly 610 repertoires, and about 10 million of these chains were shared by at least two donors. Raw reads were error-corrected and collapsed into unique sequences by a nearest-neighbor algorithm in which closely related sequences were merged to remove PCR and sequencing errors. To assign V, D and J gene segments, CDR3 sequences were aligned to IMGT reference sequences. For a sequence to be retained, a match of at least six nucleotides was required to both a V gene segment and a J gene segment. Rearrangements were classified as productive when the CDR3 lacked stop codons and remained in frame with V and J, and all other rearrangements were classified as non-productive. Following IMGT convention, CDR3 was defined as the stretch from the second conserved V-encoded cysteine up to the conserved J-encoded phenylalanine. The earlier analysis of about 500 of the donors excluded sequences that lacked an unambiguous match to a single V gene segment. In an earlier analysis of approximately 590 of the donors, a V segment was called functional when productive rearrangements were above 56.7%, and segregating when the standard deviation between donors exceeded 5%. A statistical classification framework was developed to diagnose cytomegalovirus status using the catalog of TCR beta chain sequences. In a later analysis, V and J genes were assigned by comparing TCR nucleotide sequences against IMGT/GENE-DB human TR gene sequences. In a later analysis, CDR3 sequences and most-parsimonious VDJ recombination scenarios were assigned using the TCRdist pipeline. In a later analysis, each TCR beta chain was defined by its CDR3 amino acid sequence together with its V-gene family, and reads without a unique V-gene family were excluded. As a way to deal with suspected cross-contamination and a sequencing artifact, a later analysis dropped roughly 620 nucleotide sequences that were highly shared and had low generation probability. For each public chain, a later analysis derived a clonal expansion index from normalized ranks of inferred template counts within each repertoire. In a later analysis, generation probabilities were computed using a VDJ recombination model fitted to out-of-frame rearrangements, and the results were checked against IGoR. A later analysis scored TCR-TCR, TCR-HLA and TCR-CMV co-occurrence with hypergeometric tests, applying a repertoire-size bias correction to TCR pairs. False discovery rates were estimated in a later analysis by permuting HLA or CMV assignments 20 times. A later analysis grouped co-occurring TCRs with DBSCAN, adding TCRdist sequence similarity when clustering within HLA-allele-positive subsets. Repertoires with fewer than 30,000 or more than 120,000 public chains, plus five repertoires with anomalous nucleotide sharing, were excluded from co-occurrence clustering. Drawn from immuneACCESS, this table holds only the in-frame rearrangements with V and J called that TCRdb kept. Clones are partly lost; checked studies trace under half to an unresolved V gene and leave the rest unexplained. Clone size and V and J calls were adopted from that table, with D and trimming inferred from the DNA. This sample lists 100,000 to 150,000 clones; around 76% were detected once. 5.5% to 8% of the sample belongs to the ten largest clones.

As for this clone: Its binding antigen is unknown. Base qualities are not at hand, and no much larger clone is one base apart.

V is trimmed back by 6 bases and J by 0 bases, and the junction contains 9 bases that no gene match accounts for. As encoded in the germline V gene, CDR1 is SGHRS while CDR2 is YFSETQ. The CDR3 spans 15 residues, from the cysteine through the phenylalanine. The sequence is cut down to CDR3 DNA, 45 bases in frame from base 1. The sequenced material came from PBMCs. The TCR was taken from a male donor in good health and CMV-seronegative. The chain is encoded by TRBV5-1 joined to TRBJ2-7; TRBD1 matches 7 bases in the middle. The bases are TGCGCCAGCACCATCGGACAGGCAAGCTCCTACGAGCAGTACTTC. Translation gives CASTIGQASSYEQYF. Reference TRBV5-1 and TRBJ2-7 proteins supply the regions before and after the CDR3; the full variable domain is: KAGVTQTPRYLIKTRGQQVTLSCSPISGHRSVSWYQQTPGQGLQFLFEYFSETQRNKGNFPGRFSGRQFSNSRSEMNVSTLELGDSALYLCASTIGQASSYEQYFGPGTRLTVT.